Sequencing of this TCR beta chain was carried out in a study of tissue T cells after allogeneic stem cell transplantation. Profiled with immunoSEQ multiplex PCR; TCRdb holds only in-frame clones, not every one. In the table there are 4,500 to 5,500 clones, over 40% of which are singletons. This clone qualifies as large. Gene names follow the mouse nomenclature. Regarding time point: mouse harvest day 14 after allogeneic transplant. The graft held 10^6 splenic CD5+ T cells and 10^7 T-cell-depleted bone marrow cells. This sequence originates from a female BALB/c mouse given C57BL/6 T cells with graft-versus-host disease after an allogeneic hematopoietic cell transplant. The specimen was gut tissue.

The sequenced part of the CDR3 DNA is TGTGCCAGCGGTGATGCAAGAGGGGGAGGGGAAGTCTTC. Its protein is CASGDARGGGEVF. The whole CDR3 protein is CASGDARGGGEVFF. This chain joins TRBV13-2 and TRBJ1-1, with TRBD1 as a possible D gene (6 bases). The read terminates 1 residue ahead of where the CDR3 ends, so the germline J gene completes it. The V end lost 0 bases, the J end lost 8 bases, and 14 bases lay between the germline ends. Germline CDR1 NNHNN, CDR2 SYGAGS (reference sequence). This CDR3 is built from 14 residues.